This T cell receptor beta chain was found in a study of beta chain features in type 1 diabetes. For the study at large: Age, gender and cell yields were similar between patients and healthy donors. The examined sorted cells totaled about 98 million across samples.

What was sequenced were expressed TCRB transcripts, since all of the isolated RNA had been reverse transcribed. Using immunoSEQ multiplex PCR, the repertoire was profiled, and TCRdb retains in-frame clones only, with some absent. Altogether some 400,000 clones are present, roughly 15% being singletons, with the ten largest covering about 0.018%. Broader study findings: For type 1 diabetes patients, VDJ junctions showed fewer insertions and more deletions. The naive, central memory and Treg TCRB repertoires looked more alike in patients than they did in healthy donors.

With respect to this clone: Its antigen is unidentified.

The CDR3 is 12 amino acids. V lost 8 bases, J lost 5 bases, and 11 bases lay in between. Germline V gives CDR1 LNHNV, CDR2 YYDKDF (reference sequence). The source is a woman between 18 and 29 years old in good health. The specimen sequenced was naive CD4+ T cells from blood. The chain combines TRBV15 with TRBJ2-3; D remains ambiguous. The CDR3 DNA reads TGTGCCACCCGGATCGCGGAAGATACGCAGTATTTT. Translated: CATRIAEDTQYF.